The clone carrying this T cell receptor (beta chain) has just a few counts. These data belong to a study of CD8+CD57+ T cells in acquired aplastic anemia. For sequencing, patients were chosen who had shown expansion of CD8+CD57+ cells by flow cytometry. The study sampled blood from patients who had received no therapy. For CDR3 and TCR beta VDJ profiling, genomic DNA was the template used. One entry per CDR3 protein, called by TCRdb with MiXCR from the reads. Of 150,000 to 200,000 distinct CDR3 sequences in the sample, approximately 50% were seen once. The ends were cut back, 2 bases at V and 5 bases at J, with 15 bases in the middle. There are 15 residues in the CDR3. The germline V gene encodes CDR1 LGHDT and CDR2 YNNKEL (reference sequence).

This TCR derives from a human donor with aplastic anemia. Sequencing input: sorted CD4+, CD8+, or CD8+CD57+ T cells (not recorded which) from PBMCs. The chain uses TRBV3-1 and TRBJ1-1, with D perhaps matching TRBD1 (5 bases). The CDR3 region is CASSQPGLRGTEAFF. In DNA form, the CDR3 reads TGTGCCAGCAGCCAACCGGGACTCCGGGGGACTGAAGCTTTCTTT.